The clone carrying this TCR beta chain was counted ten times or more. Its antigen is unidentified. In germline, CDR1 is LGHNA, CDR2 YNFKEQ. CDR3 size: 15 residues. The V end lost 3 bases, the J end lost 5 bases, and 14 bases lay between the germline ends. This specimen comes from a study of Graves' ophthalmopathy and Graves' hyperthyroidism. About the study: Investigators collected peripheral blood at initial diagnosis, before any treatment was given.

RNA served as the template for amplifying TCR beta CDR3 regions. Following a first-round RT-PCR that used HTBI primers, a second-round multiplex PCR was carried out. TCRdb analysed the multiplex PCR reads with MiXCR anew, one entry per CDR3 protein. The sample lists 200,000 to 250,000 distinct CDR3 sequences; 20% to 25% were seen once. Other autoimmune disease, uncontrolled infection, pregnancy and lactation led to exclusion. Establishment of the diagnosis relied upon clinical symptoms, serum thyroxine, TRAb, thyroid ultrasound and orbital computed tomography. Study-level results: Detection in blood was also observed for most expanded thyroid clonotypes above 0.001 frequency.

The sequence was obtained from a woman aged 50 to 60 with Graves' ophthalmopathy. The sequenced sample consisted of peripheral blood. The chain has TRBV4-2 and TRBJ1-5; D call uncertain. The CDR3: CASSQRPESDQPQHF. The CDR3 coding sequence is TGTGCCAGCAGCCAGAGGCCAGAATCTGATCAGCCCCAGCATTTT.